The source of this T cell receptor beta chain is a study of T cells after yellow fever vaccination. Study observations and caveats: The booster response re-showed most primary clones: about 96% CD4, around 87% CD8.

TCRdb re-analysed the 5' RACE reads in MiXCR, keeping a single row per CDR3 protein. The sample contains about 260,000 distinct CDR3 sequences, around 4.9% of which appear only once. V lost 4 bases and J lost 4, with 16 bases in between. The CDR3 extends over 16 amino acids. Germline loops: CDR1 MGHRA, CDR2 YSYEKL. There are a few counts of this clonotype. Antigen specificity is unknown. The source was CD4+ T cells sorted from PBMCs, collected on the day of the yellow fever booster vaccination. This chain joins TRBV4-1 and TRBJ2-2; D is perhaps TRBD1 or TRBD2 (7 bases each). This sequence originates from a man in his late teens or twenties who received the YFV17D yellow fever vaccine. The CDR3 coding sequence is TGCGCCAGCAGCCGCCAGGGGGGGTTTGGCACCGGGGAGCTGTTTTTT. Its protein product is CASSRQGGFGTGELFF.